This is a list of T cell receptor beta chains from one sample in a study of early T cells in non-severe SARS-CoV-2 infection. A single record per CDR3 protein comes from TCRdb applying MiXCR to the 5' RACE reads. The sample lists some 67,000 distinct CDR3 sequences, around 14% occurring once. The source material was whole blood. These TCRs come from an adult who was a healthcare worker with PCR-confirmed SARS-CoV-2 infection or an uninfected control (not recorded which). The conserved cysteine and the conserved F or W are not part of the CDR3 here. A D gene is named only where the DNA matches it firmly.

CDR3 length | J gene | V gene | D gene | CDR3 protein
12 | TRBJ2-3 | TRBV19 | TRBD1 | ASSTRTGTDTQY
12 | TRBJ2-3 | TRBV7-8 | - | ASSVDAGTDTQY
12 | TRBJ2-7 | TRBV5-1 | TRBD2 | ASSVTSGSYEQY
12 | TRBJ2-2 | TRBV20-1 | - | SASDKRNTGELF
14 | TRBJ1-5 | TRBV4-2 | TRBD1 | ASSQEGTGSNQPQH
11 | TRBJ2-3 | TRBV21-1 | - | ASSKRRWDTQY
12 | TRBJ2-1 | TRBV7-2 | - | ASSLARANGEQF
13 | TRBJ2-3 | TRBV9 | - | ASSARAQGTDTQY
15 | TRBJ2-3 | TRBV7-2 | TRBD2 | ASSGRLAGYRTDTQY
13 | TRBJ2-7 | TRBV7-2 | - | ASSLVAALPNEQY
14 | TRBJ1-5 | TRBV24-1 | - | ATSDLKRGSNQPQH
11 | TRBJ1-2 | TRBV9 | - | ASSADGFYGYT
14 | TRBJ1-6 | TRBV19 | TRBD1 | ASSHRQGAYNSPLH
10 | TRBJ2-1 | TRBV7-6 | - | ASSLWRNEQF
13 | TRBJ2-2 | TRBV5-4 | - | ASSSDGRNIGELF
16 | TRBJ1-4 | TRBV7-6 | TRBD1 | ASSLSDRGRFSNEKLF
16 | TRBJ2-2 | TRBV5-6 | TRBD1 | ASSRSRGQGVRTGELF
12 | TRBJ2-2 | TRBV12-3/TRBV12-4 | - | ASSFYGDSGELF
13 | TRBJ2-5 | TRBV4-1 | - | ASSRIGPGGETQY
10 | TRBJ2-1 | TRBV11-2 | - | ASSRGDGEQF
15 | TRBJ2-5 | TRBV3-1 | TRBD1 | ASSPVRTGRGQETQY
13 | TRBJ2-1 | TRBV6-6 | TRBD2 | ASKPVSGMINEQF
9 | TRBJ2-3 | TRBV12-3/TRBV12-4 | - | ASSPTDTQY
12 | TRBJ2-7 | TRBV9 | TRBD1 | ASSTGTGAYEQY
10 | TRBJ2-2 | TRBV29-1 | - | SVERGTRELF
13 | TRBJ2-7 | TRBV11-3 | - | ASSLGVGFSYEQY
11 | TRBJ1-4 | TRBV27 | - | ASSLRRGEKLF
12 | TRBJ2-3 | TRBV7-2 | TRBD2 | ATTWTGGPHTQY
10 | TRBJ1-1 | TRBV27 | - | ASSGKNTEAF
14 | TRBJ1-1 | TRBV5-1 | - | ASSSSPPGLNTEAF
15 | TRBJ1-1 | TRBV6-5 | TRBD1 | ASSHGQGYELDTEAF
11 | TRBJ2-7 | TRBV7-8 | - | ASSSTSDGEQY
12 | TRBJ2-5 | TRBV5-1 | TRBD2 | ASSSRTSGETQY
11 | TRBJ1-1 | TRBV9 | - | ASSPAGAAEAF
12 | TRBJ2-7 | TRBV3-1 | - | ASSQLASSYEQY
10 | TRBJ1-2 | TRBV7-9 | - | ASGDYIYGYT
13 | TRBJ1-5 | TRBV7-7 | - | ASSSLLQGNQPQH
11 | TRBJ1-4 | TRBV4-2 | - | ASSQPPTWELF
13 | TRBJ1-6 | TRBV20-1 | TRBD1 | SALHRTGGDSPLH
12 | TRBJ1-4 | TRBV19 | - | ASSLGGRNERLF
9 | TRBJ1-4 | TRBV12-3/TRBV12-4 | - | ASSRGVSLF
13 | TRBJ2-7 | TRBV29-1 | TRBD1 | SVHTPGQGAYEQY
13 | TRBJ2-5 | TRBV3-1 | TRBD1 | ASSQSQGMVETQY
12 | TRBJ2-3 | TRBV9 | - | ASSVSGSTDTQY
14 | TRBJ2-7 | TRBV3-2 | - | ASSQDKAPRDSEQY